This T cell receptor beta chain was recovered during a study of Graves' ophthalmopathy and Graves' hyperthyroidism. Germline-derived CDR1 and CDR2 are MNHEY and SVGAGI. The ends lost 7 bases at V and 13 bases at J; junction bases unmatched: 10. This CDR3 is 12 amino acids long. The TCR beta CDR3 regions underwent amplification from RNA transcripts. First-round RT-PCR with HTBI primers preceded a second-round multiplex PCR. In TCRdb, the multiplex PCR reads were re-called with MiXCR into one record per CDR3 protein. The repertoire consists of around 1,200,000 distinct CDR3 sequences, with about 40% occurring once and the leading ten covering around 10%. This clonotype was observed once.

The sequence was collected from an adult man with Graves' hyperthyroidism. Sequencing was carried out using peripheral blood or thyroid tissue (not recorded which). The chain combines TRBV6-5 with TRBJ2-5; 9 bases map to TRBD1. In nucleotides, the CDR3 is TGTGCCAGCACCCCGGGGACAGGGTCCCCGTACTTC. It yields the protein CASTPGTGSPYF.